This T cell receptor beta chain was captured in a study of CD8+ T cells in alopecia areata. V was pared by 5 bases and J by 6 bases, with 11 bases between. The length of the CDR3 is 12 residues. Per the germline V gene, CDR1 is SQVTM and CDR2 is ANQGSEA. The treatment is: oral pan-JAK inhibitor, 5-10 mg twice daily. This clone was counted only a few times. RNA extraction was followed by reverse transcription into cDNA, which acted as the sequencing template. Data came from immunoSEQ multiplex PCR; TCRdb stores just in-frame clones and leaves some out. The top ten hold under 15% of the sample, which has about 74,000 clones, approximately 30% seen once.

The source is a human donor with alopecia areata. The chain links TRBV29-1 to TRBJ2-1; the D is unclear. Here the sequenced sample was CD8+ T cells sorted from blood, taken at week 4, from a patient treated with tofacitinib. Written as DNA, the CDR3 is TGCAGCGTTCACTGGGCCAGCAATGAGCAGTTCTTC. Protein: CSVHWASNEQFF.